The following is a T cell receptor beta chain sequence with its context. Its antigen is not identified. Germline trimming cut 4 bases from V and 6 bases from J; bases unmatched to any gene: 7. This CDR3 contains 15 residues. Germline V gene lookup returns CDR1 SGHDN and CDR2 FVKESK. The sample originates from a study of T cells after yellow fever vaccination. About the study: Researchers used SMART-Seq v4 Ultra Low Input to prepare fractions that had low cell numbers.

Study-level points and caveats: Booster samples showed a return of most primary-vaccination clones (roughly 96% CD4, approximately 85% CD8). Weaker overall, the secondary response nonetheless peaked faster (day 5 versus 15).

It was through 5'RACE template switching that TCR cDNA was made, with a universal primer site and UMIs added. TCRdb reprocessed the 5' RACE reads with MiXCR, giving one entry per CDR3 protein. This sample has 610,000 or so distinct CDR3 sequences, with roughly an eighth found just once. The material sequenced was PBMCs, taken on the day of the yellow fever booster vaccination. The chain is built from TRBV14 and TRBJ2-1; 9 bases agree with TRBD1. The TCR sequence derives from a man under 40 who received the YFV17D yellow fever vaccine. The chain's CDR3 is CASSLPGQGFNEQFF. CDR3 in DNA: TGTGCCAGCAGCCTCCCCGGACAGGGGTTCAATGAGCAGTTCTTC.